A single sample gave rise to the 30 T cell receptor beta chains below, sequenced in a study of blood T cell repertoires in COVID-19. The table came from immunoSEQ multiplex PCR; TCRdb's copy has only in-frame clones and leaves some out. The profile shows about 130,000 clones, roughly four fifths of them singletons. The sequenced material came from PBMCs or T cells enriched from blood (not recorded which). Receptor source: a man aged 30-40 years who had recovered from COVID-19.

V gene TRBV28 combines with J gene TRBJ1-4, with a possible D match to TRBD1 (5 bases). Per the germline V gene, CDR1 is MDHEN and CDR2 is SYDVKM. This CDR3 spans 12 amino acids. V was cut by 7 bases and J by 8 bases, with 11 bases left in between. DNA for the CDR3: TGTGCCAGCACCATGGGGGGGGAAAAACTGTTTTTT. Translation: CASTMGGEKLFF.

J is TRBJ1-3 and V is TRBV19; unclear D gene. Germline lookup yields CDR1 LNHDA and CDR2 SQIVND (reference sequence). CDR3 length equals 15 residues. Trimming stripped 2 bases from V and 0 bases from J, with 8 bases between. This chain's CDR3 is CASSITTGSGNTIYF. As DNA, the CDR3 is TGTGCCAGTAGTATAACGACGGGCTCTGGAAACACCATATATTTT. The full variable domain, completed using reference TRBV19 and TRBJ1-3, is DGGITQSPKYLFRKEGQNVTLSCEQNLNHDAMYWYRQDPGQGLRLIYYSQIVNDFQKGDIAEGYSVSREKKESFPLTVTSAQKNPTAFYLCASSITTGSGNTIYFGEGSWLTVV.

This chain connects TRBV7-9 to TRBJ1-5, with a tentative D call TRBD1 (5 bases). There are 14 residues in the CDR3. The V end was cut by 6 bases, the J end by 8 bases, with 17 bases between. The germline V gene encodes CDR1 SEHNR and CDR2 FQNEAQ (reference sequence). The CDR3 sequence: CASSTTGGGEPQHF. The CDR3 nucleotides are TGTGCCAGCAGTACTACAGGAGGCGGGGAGCCCCAGCATTTT.

The genes are TRBV3-1 (or the pseudogene TRBV3-2) and TRBJ1-1; maybe TRBD1 (6 bases). This CDR3 is 16 amino acids long. Germline CDR1 reads LGHDT; CDR2 reads YNNKEL (reference sequence). V was cut by 1 base and J by 5 bases, with 17 bases left in between. The CDR3 DNA follows: TGTGCCAGCAGCCAAGGGTTCGGGGGGCGAGGGACTGAAGCTTTCTTT. It translates to CASSQGFGGRGTEAFF.

This chain uses TRBV2 with TRBJ2-1; 8 bases map to TRBD1. The CDR3 is 15 residues long. J lost 0 bases, V lost 7 bases, and 5 bases had no gene match. The germline V gene has CDR1 SNHLY and CDR2 FYNNEI. CDR3: CASIMQGASYNEQFF. CDR3 DNA: TGTGCCAGCATCATGCAGGGGGCCTCCTACAATGAGCAGTTCTTC.

This sequence joins TRBV5-1 and TRBJ2-5, with a possible D match to TRBD2 (6 bases). V was cut by 4 bases and J by 5 bases, with 12 bases left in between. Germline V lookup: CDR1 SGHRS, CDR2 YFSETQ. There are 13 residues in the CDR3. The DNA for the CDR3 is TGCGCCAGCAGCCCCTCGGGGGTGGAGACCCAGTACTTC. Translation: CASSPSGVETQYF.

This clone was seen only a few times. This rearrangement joins TRBV5-1 to TRBJ2-1, with 11 bases aligning to TRBD2. Germline V gives CDR1 SGHRS, CDR2 YFSETQ. CDR3 size: 16 residues. Losses at the gene ends were 3 bases for V and 9 bases for J; bases not matched to a gene: 11. Written as DNA, the CDR3 is TGCGCCAGCAGCTGGTTAGCGGGGGGGCTACTTAGTGAGCAGTTCTTC. Protein sequence: CASSWLAGGLLSEQFF.

The chain links TRBV11-2 to TRBJ1-2; weak D call: TRBD1 (6 bases). The germline V and J ends were trimmed by 4 bases and 2 bases, with 14 bases remaining between them. Germline V lookup: CDR1 SGHAT, CDR2 FQNNGV. The CDR3 has 15 amino acids. As DNA, the CDR3 is TGTGCCAGCAGCTGGGGGGGGCAGAAAAACTATGGCTACACCTTC. This encodes CASSWGGQKNYGYTF.

The V and J genes are TRBV11-1 and TRBJ1-2; D possibly corresponds to TRBD1 (6 bases). The CDR3 extends over 13 amino acids. V was pared by 4 bases and J by 8 bases, with 14 bases between. Germline loops: CDR1 SGHAT, CDR2 FQDESV (reference sequence). The CDR3 coding sequence is TGTGCCAGCAGCTCCACAGGGTTTGGGGGCTACACCTTC. Protein: CASSSTGFGGYTF.

The chain recombines TRBV13 with TRBJ2-1, with 11 bases aligning to TRBD2. V lost 2 bases to trimming and J lost 4 bases; unmatched junction nucleotides: 7. Germline CDR1 and CDR2: PRHDT and FYEKMQ (reference sequence). The CDR3 is 17 amino acids. CDR3 sequence (DNA): TGTGCCAGCAGCTTATGGTCTAGCGGGGGGTATTACAATGAGCAGTTCTTC. Translation gives CASSLWSSGGYYNEQFF.

The chain recombines TRBV19 with TRBJ2-1, with 11 bases identical to TRBD2. The CDR3 totals 15 residues. The V segment lost 10 bases and the J segment 8 bases; nucleotides outside the gene matches: 13. The germline V gene encodes CDR1 LNHDA and CDR2 SQIVND (reference sequence). The CDR3 DNA sequence: TGTGCCACTTATAGCGGGGGGGCAGCCCCCCATGAGCAGTTCTTC. It codes for CATYSGGAAPHEQFF. The full variable domain, in which reference TRBV19 and TRBJ2-1 provide the parts outside the CDR3, is DGGITQSPKYLFRKEGQNVTLSCEQNLNHDAMYWYRQDPGQGLRLIYYSQIVNDFQKGDIAEGYSVSREKKESFPLTVTSAQKNPTAFYLCATYSGGAAPHEQFFGPGTRLTVL.

This chain joins TRBV15 and TRBJ1-4, with 9 bases lining up with TRBD1. Germline trimming cut 5 bases from V and 8 bases from J; bases unmatched to any gene: 6. The V gene's germline CDR1 is LNHNV and CDR2 YYDKDF (reference sequence). This CDR3 spans 14 amino acids. CDR3 in amino acids: CATSRDRVAEKLFF. DNA for the CDR3: TGTGCCACCAGCCGGGACAGGGTCGCAGAAAAACTGTTTTTT.

This clone was seen only once. This chain links TRBV3-1 (or the pseudogene TRBV3-2) with TRBJ1-1; D might be TRBD1 (5 bases). V was cut by 3 bases and J by 4 bases, with 18 bases left in between. Germline V lookup: CDR1 LGHDT, CDR2 YNNKEL (reference sequence). CDR3 length equals 16 residues. CDR3 residues: CASSHGGRGMGTEAFF. CDR3 DNA sequence: TGTGCCAGCAGCCATGGCGGAAGGGGAATGGGCACTGAAGCTTTCTTT.

The chain combines TRBV5-4 with TRBJ2-1; 7 bases are shared with TRBD2. Germline V lookup: CDR1 SGHNT, CDR2 YYREEE (reference sequence). V was pared by 3 bases and J by 5 bases, with 8 bases of the junction left unmatched. The CDR3 consists of 15 residues. The CDR3 DNA reads TGTGCCAGCAGCTCCCCCCGCGGGAGCGACAATGAGCAGTTCTTC. It yields the protein CASSSPRGSDNEQFF.

V is TRBV11-2 and J is TRBJ1-2; D gene ambiguous. This CDR3 contains 13 residues. The V and J ends lost 8 bases and 10 bases respectively, with 20 bases between them. CDR1 SGHAT and CDR2 FQNNGV come from the germline V gene. DNA for the CDR3: TGTGCCAGCTCCGAAGGGCCGAGGCGGGACTACACCTTC. Its translation is CASSEGPRRDYTF. The entire variable domain, with the rest obtained from reference TRBV11-2 and TRBJ1-2, is as follows: EAGVAQSPRYKIIEKRQSVAFWCNPISGHATLYWYQQILGQGPKLLIQFQNNGVVDDSQLPKDRFSAERLKGVDSTLKIQPAKLEDSAVYLCASSEGPRRDYTFGSGTRLTVV.

The rearrangement uses TRBV4-2 and TRBJ1-2; 8 bases are a match to TRBD1. Germline V gives CDR1 LGHNA, CDR2 YNFKEQ. This CDR3 region has 14 residues. Trimming removed 0 bases from V and 8 bases from J; junction bases left unmatched: 5. The CDR3 reads CASSQEATGGGYTF. CDR3 DNA sequence: TGTGCCAGCAGCCAAGAGGCCACAGGGGGGGGCTACACCTTC.

The rearrangement uses TRBV10-1 and TRBJ1-5; D is ambiguous. Deletions cut 9 bases from V and 6 bases from J, with 3 bases between. The CDR3 covers 9 residues. CDR1 WNHNN and CDR2 SYGVQD come from the germline V gene (reference sequence). DNA for the CDR3: TGCGCCAGGGCTCAGCCCCAGCATTTT. Amino acids: CARAQPQHF.

V and J are TRBV19 and TRBJ1-2, with 9 bases aligning to TRBD1. There are 15 residues in the CDR3. Germline V gives CDR1 LNHDA, CDR2 SQIVND (reference sequence). The V segment lost 4 bases and the J segment 6 bases; nucleotides outside the gene matches: 9. The CDR3 sequence: CASSTPGQGQHGYTF. The CDR3 DNA is TGTGCCAGTAGTACCCCAGGACAGGGGCAGCATGGCTACACCTTC. The whole variable domain, filled in from reference TRBV19 and TRBJ1-2, reads DGGITQSPKYLFRKEGQNVTLSCEQNLNHDAMYWYRQDPGQGLRLIYYSQIVNDFQKGDIAEGYSVSREKKESFPLTVTSAQKNPTAFYLCASSTPGQGQHGYTFGSGTRLTVV.

The chain recombines TRBV10-3 with TRBJ2-6; weak D call: TRBD2 (6 bases). Germline CDR1 and CDR2: ENHRY and SYGVKD. Trimming removed 5 bases from V and 1 base from J, with 15 bases in between. The CDR3 totals 17 residues. CDR3 bases: TGTGCCATCAGTCCAGCGATGACTAGTTCTGGGGCCAACGTCCTGACTTTC. Its protein product is CAISPAMTSSGANVLTF.

V is TRBV7-9 and J is TRBJ2-7, with TRBD1 identical over 7 bases. This CDR3 contains 15 residues. Germline V gene sequence: CDR1 SEHNR, CDR2 FQNEAQ (reference sequence). The trim removed 1 base at V and 1 base at J, leaving 4 bases unmatched. The CDR3 loop is CASSLGTTGSYEQYF. The CDR3 DNA reads as TGTGCCAGCAGCTTAGGAACGACAGGGTCCTACGAGCAGTACTTC.

This clone showed up just a few times. V and J are TRBV24-1 and TRBJ2-1; TRBD2 matches at 10 bases. Trimming took 3 bases from V and 8 from J; bases not matched to a gene: 6. This CDR3 is 15 amino acids long. Germline lookup yields CDR1 KGHDR and CDR2 SFDVKD. CDR3 DNA sequence: TGTGCCACCAGTGATCCCGCAGCGGGAGGGGATGAGCAGTTCTTC. Its protein is CATSDPAAGGDEQFF.

CDR3 DNA sequence: TGCGCCAGCAGTGAAATAAGGCAGGTCTACAATGAGCAGTTCTTC. This encodes CASSEIRQVYNEQFF. The chain carries TRBV10-2 and TRBJ2-1, with D unresolved. Trimming stripped 3 bases from V and 3 bases from J, with 12 bases between. The germline gives CDR1 WSHSY, CDR2 SAAADI. The CDR3 has 15 residues.

This clone was detected once. V is TRBV2 and J is TRBJ1-3; D remains unclear. V lost 3 bases to trimming and J lost 7 bases, with 13 bases between them. Germline values: CDR1 SNHLY, CDR2 FYNNEI. The CDR3 runs 14 residues. DNA of the CDR3: TGTGCCAGCAGTGAGCGACCAGAGGGCAACACCATATATTTT. This encodes CASSERPEGNTIYF.

About this clone: Mismatch with germline at one junction end may stem from a read error. DNA of the CDR3: TGTGCCAGCAGAGAAGGGCAGGCCAAAAACATTCAGTACTTC. Amino acid sequence: CASREGQAKNIQYF. The rearrangement links TRBV2 to TRBJ2-4; D gene uncertain. Looked up from germline, CDR1 is SNHLY and CDR2 is FYNNEI. CDR3 size: 14 residues.

This chain links TRBV2 with TRBJ2-2; the D gene is possibly TRBD1 (5 bases). Trimming removed 6 bases from V and 1 base from J, with 9 bases in between. Germline loops: CDR1 SNHLY, CDR2 FYNNEI. CDR3 length: 14 amino acids. CDR3 residues: CASRIQGNTGELFF. As DNA, the CDR3 is TGTGCCAGCAGGATCCAGGGGAACACCGGGGAGCTGTTTTTT.

This chain connects TRBV6-5 to TRBJ1-3; D unclear. The CDR3 has 14 amino acids. Per the germline V gene, CDR1 is MNHEY and CDR2 is SVGAGI. V was trimmed by 2 bases and J by 0 bases, leaving 5 bases between them. CDR3 protein: CASSYGDSGNTIYF. The CDR3 DNA reads TGTGCCAGCAGTTACGGAGACTCTGGAAACACCATATATTTT.

Written as DNA, the CDR3 is TGTGCCAGCGGTAGAGGAGGGAGTGAGAAAAATGAGCAGTTCTTC. Translation gives CASGRGGSEKNEQFF. The J gene is TRBJ2-1, the V gene TRBV7-9; TRBD2 might be the D (6 bases). Trimming removed 8 bases at V and 7 bases at J, with 21 bases between. Germline V gene sequence: CDR1 SEHNR, CDR2 FQNEAQ (reference sequence). This CDR3 is built from 15 residues.

The chain recombines TRBV4-1 with TRBJ1-1, with TRBD1 matching 7 bases. V trimming: 3 bases; J trimming: 1 base; junction bases outside the gene matches: 5. The germline V gene has CDR1 MGHRA and CDR2 YSYEKL. The CDR3 runs 15 residues. CDR3 nucleotide sequence: TGCGCCAGCAGCCACTTGGGACAGACGAACACTGAAGCTTTCTTT. It is translated as CASSHLGQTNTEAFF.

V usage is TRBV19 and J usage is TRBJ2-7, with 7 nucleotides matching TRBD2. The CDR3 runs 14 residues. Germline CDR1 LNHDA, CDR2 SQIVND (reference sequence). V lost 3 bases and J lost 2; bases outside the gene matches: 4. The CDR3 sequence is CASSISGIAYEQYF. The CDR3 DNA follows: TGTGCCAGTAGTATCAGCGGGATCGCCTACGAGCAGTACTTC.

The CDR3 here is CASSGTSGTEAFF. The DNA of the CDR3 is TGTGCCAGCAGCGGCACCAGCGGCACTGAAGCTTTCTTT. The chain has TRBV9 and TRBJ1-1, with D uncertain. The CDR3 extends over 13 amino acids. The germline V and J ends were trimmed by 3 bases and 4 bases, with 10 bases remaining between them. Germline CDR1 SGDLS, CDR2 YYNGEE.